The clone carrying this T cell receptor beta chain has just a few counts. Its antigen remains unknown. The entry originates in a study of T-cell reconstitution after alpha-beta-depleted transplantation in children. Study-level points and caveats: The study reportedly traced alpha-beta T cells about two months after transplant to several hundred expanded graft clones.

The ends lost 3 bases at V and 5 bases at J; junction bases unmatched: 6. The CDR3 length is 14 residues. Germline CDR1 is SQVTM and CDR2 is ANQGSEA. Unique molecular identifiers were incorporated during preparation of the TCRbeta library. TCRdb recomputed calls from the PCR reads with MiXCR, one row per CDR3 protein. Of 500,000 to 650,000 distinct CDR3 sequences listed, 10% to 15% are singletons. The material sequenced was PBMCs, mostly from graft donor cells, taken 360 days after TCRalphabeta/CD19-depleted stem cell transplant. The chain joins TRBV29-1 to TRBJ1-2, with 10 bases fitting TRBD1. This receptor was taken from a male patient younger than 18 who had a stem cell transplant for acute myeloid leukemia, so the T cells may come from the graft donor. CDR3 bases: TGCAGCGTTGAGGGGGACAGGGGCAAATATGGCTACACCTTC. The encoded protein is CSVEGDRGKYGYTF.